This TCR beta chain was captured in a study of CD8 T cells in ankylosing spondylitis. Notes on the study in general: Earlier studies detected some motif variants in reactive arthritis synovial fluid and blood.

This CDR3 region has 16 residues. V shed 5 bases and J 3 bases; nucleotides not matched to a gene: 10. Points on this clonotype: Its matching antigen is unknown.

Construction of TCR beta libraries was performed using quantitative 5'-RACE with molecular barcodes. Via MiXCR, TCRdb re-called the 5' RACE reads, giving one row per CDR3 protein. Counted here are about 200,000 distinct CDR3 sequences, roughly 13% occurring once; the ten biggest clones make up approximately 15%. The clonotype comes from a male donor with ankylosing spondylitis or in good health (not recorded which). The gene calls are TRBV12-3 or TRBV12-4 and TRBJ2-7, with 10 positions matching TRBD2. Sequencing was performed on blood, either unsorted or a sorted T cell fraction (not recorded which). The DNA for the CDR3 is TGTGCCAGCAGTGCCCGGAAACTAGCGGGGCACTACGAGCAGTACTTC. Its translation is CASSARKLAGHYEQYF.